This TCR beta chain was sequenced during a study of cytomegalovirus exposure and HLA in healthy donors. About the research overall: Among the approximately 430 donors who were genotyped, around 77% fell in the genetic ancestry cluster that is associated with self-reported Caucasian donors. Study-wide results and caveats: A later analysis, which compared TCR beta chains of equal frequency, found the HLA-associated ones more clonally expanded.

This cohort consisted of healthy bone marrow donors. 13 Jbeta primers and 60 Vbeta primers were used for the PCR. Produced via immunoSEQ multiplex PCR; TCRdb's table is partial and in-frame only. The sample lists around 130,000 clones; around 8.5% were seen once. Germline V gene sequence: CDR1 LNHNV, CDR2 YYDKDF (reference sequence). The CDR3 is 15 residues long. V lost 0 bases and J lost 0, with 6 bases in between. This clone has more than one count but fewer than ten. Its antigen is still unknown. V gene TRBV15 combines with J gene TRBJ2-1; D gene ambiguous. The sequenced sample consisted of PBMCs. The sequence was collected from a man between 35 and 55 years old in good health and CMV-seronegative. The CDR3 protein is CATSRDAVSYNEQFF. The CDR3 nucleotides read TGTGCCACCAGCAGAGATGCGGTCTCCTACAATGAGCAGTTCTTC.